The 30 T cell receptor beta chains given below trace back to one sample, sequenced in a study of graft-versus-host responses after intestinal transplantation. These receptors have no identified antigens. The table came from immunoSEQ multiplex PCR; TCRdb's copy has only in-frame clones and leaves some out. This sample has about 40,000 clones, with roughly 96% found just once. The source was unstimulated CD8+ T cells sorted from spleen or lymph node cells, collected before transplant. The receptors derive from a human donor who was the organ donor for an intestinal transplant.

The V call is TRBV4-1, the J call TRBJ2-5; the D gene is possibly TRBD2 (7 bases). CDR3 length: 15 amino acids. Trimming removed 0 bases from V and 4 bases from J, with 12 bases in between. CDR1 MGHRA and CDR2 YSYEKL come from the germline V gene. CDR3: CASSQDRGALETQYF. In DNA, the CDR3 is TGCGCCAGCAGCCAAGATCGGGGGGCCCTAGAGACCCAGTACTTC.

The chain uses TRBV11-3 and TRBJ1-2; D is unresolved. CDR1 and CDR2 from the germline V gene are SGHNT and YENEEA. V lost 9 bases and J 6 bases, leaving 11 bases between the germline ends. The CDR3 covers 11 residues. The CDR3 nucleotides read TGTGCCAGAACGAACGGGGATGGCTACACCTTC. As protein: CARTNGDGYTF.

The gene calls are TRBV27 and TRBJ1-6; D gene unclear. This CDR3 has 13 residues. Between the trimmed V and J ends, which lost 1 base and 6 bases, there was a span of 4 bases. Germline assignment: CDR1 MNHEY and CDR2 SMNVEV (reference sequence). In DNA form, the CDR3 reads TGTGCCAGCAGTTTATTGGGTAATTCACCCCTCCACTTT. Its translation is CASSLLGNSPLHF.

The chain joins TRBV7-2 to TRBJ2-7; 9 nucleotides align to TRBD2. V trimming: 0 bases; J trimming: 3 bases; junction bases outside the gene matches: 3. Germline V lookup: CDR1 SGHTA, CDR2 FQGNSA. This CDR3 is 15 amino acids long. The CDR3 sequence is CASSLALRGGYEQYF. CDR3 nucleotide sequence: TGTGCCAGCAGCTTAGCGTTGCGGGGGGGCTACGAGCAGTACTTC.

This sequence joins TRBV5-4 and TRBJ2-1, with D possibly being TRBD1 (5 bases). This CDR3 is 14 amino acids long. Trimming left V 0 bases short and J 4 bases short, with 8 bases between. CDR1 is SGHNT and CDR2 is YYREEE in the germline V gene (reference sequence). CDR3 loop: CASSLGQTYNEQFF. For the CDR3, the DNA is TGTGCCAGCAGCTTGGGACAGACTTACAATGAGCAGTTCTTC.

This chain uses TRBV5-5 with TRBJ2-7, with 12 bases lining up with TRBD2. Trimming took 3 bases from V and 3 from J; bases not matched to a gene: 4. The germline V gene has CDR1 SGHKS and CDR2 YYEKEE (reference sequence). The CDR3 sequence is 15 residues long. CDR3 sequence reads: CASSSGLAGIYEQYF. CDR3 nucleotide sequence: TGTGCCAGCAGCTCCGGACTAGCGGGGATCTACGAGCAGTACTTC.

The count of this clone is one. V usage is TRBV5-1 and J usage is TRBJ2-3, with 9 bases identical to TRBD1. The CDR3 spans 16 residues. CDR1 and CDR2 from the germline V gene are SGHRS and YFSETQ. The V and J ends lost 4 bases and 3 bases, in that order; junction bases with no gene match: 9. The CDR3 loop reads CASSVYRGRRTDTQYF. As DNA, the CDR3 is TGCGCCAGCAGCGTTTACAGGGGGCGCAGGACAGATACGCAGTATTTT.

Written as DNA, the CDR3 is TGTGCCAGCAACCGGGTCGGGGGGCCCCTAGATACGCAGTATTTT. Encoded protein: CASNRVGGPLDTQYF. The V gene is TRBV27, the J gene TRBJ2-3; TRBD2 might be the D (7 bases). The CDR3 is 15 amino acids. Germline V gene data show CDR1 as MNHEY and CDR2 as SMNVEV (reference sequence). V lost 7 bases, J lost 5 bases, and 19 bases lay in between.

The chain combines TRBV5-4 with TRBJ2-7; D may correspond to TRBD1 or TRBD2 (5 bases each). The CDR3 has 15 amino acids. The V gene's germline CDR1 is SGHNT and CDR2 YYREEE (reference sequence). The V and J ends lost 4 bases and 0 bases respectively, with 14 bases between them. The CDR3 coding sequence is TGTGCCAGCAGCCCCTCGGGACCACGCTCCTACGAGCAGTACTTC. This translates into CASSPSGPRSYEQYF.

The rearrangement joins TRBV5-1 to TRBJ2-2, with D possibly being TRBD1 (5 bases). This CDR3 has 16 residues. Trimming removed 1 base at V and 6 bases at J, with 16 bases between. Germline-derived CDR1 and CDR2 are SGHRS and YFSETQ. The CDR3 DNA reads TGCGCCAGCAGCTTGCTTTCAGGGTCGTTGGCCGGGGAGCTGTTTTTT. It is translated as CASSLLSGSLAGELFF. Looking up the rest from reference TRBV5-1 and TRBJ2-2 gives the full variable domain: KAGVTQTPRYLIKTRGQQVTLSCSPISGHRSVSWYQQTPGQGLQFLFEYFSETQRNKGNFPGRFSGRQFSNSRSEMNVSTLELGDSALYLCASSLLSGSLAGELFFGEGSRLTVL.

V is TRBV6-6 and J is TRBJ1-6; D might be TRBD1 (5 bases). The CDR3 spans 15 residues. V was pared by 6 bases and J by 2 bases, with 11 bases between. The V gene's germline CDR1 is MNHNY and CDR2 SVGAGI (reference sequence). CDR3 region: CASRFQGPYNSPLHF. The CDR3 coding sequence is TGTGCCAGCAGATTTCAGGGTCCCTATAATTCACCCCTCCACTTT.

This chain uses TRBV19 with TRBJ2-1, with a weak D call TRBD1 (5 bases). Trimming removed 3 bases from V and 7 bases from J, with 7 bases in between. From germline, CDR1 is LNHDA and CDR2 SQIVND (reference sequence). This CDR3 region has 12 residues. The CDR3 nucleotides are TGTGCCAGTAGTATCGGACAAAATGAGCAGTTCTTC. Its translation is CASSIGQNEQFF.

This chain connects TRBV7-9 to TRBJ2-7; D might be TRBD1 or TRBD2, each matching 5 bases. Trimming shortened V by 5 bases and J by 5 bases, and 16 bases separated the two germline ends. The CDR3 sequence is 14 residues long. CDR1 SEHNR and CDR2 FQNEAQ come from the germline V gene (reference sequence). CDR3: CASSPRDRLDEQYF. CDR3 nucleotides: TGTGCCAGCAGCCCCCGGGACCGCCTTGACGAGCAGTACTTC. Variable domain in full (rest from reference TRBV7-9 and TRBJ2-7): DTGVSQNPRHKITKRGQNVTFRCDPISEHNRLYWYRQTLGQGPEFLTYFQNEAQLEKSRLLSDRFSAERPKGSFSTLEIQRTEQGDSAMYLCASSPRDRLDEQYFGPGTRLTVT.

This clone was seen only a few times. The genes are TRBV11-3 and TRBJ1-1; D ambiguous. The CDR3 length is 12 residues. Germline CDR1 reads SGHNT; CDR2 reads YENEEA. V was shortened by 1 base and J by 3 bases, with 3 bases between the two germline ends. CDR3 sequence reads: CASSLGDTEAFF. The CDR3 DNA sequence: TGTGCCAGCAGCTTAGGGGACACTGAAGCTTTCTTT. Complete variable domain (other parts from reference TRBV11-3 and TRBJ1-1): EAGVVQSPRYKIIEKKQPVAFWCNPISGHNTLYWYLQNLGQGPELLIRYENEEAVDDSQLPKDRFSAERLKGVDSTLKIQPAELGDSAVYLCASSLGDTEAFFGQGTRLTVV.

The CDR3 region is CASSYRDRGGTGELFF. Here the CDR3 DNA reads TGTGCCAGCAGCTACCGAGACAGGGGAGGCACCGGGGAGCTGTTTTTT. The V and J genes are TRBV7-9 and TRBJ2-2, with 8 bases aligning to TRBD1. J lost 4 bases, V lost 4 bases, and 8 bases had no gene match. The CDR3 covers 16 residues. Germline CDR1 SEHNR, CDR2 FQNEAQ (reference sequence).

This clone has a handful of counts. Other nucleotide sequences in the sample specify the same CDR3. As DNA, the CDR3 is TGTGCCAGCAGCTTAGAAGTGACAGATACGCAGTATTTT. The encoded protein is CASSLEVTDTQYF. The V gene is TRBV7-6, the J gene TRBJ2-3; no definite D call. Between the trimmed V and J ends, which lost 1 base and 3 bases, there was a span of 5 bases. This CDR3 has 13 residues. Germline lookup yields CDR1 SGHVS and CDR2 FNYEAQ. Using reference TRBV7-6 and TRBJ2-3 for the parts outside the CDR3, the full variable domain is GAGVSQSPRYKVTKRGQDVALRCDPISGHVSLYWYRQALGQGPEFLTYFNYEAQQDKSGLPNDRFSAERPEGSISTLTIQRTEQRDSAMYRCASSLEVTDTQYFGPGTRLTVL.

V is TRBV4-3 and J is TRBJ1-4; the D is unclear. The V and J ends lost 0 bases and 7 bases respectively, with 6 bases between them. This CDR3 has 13 residues. The germline CDR1 and CDR2 sequences are LGHNA and YSLEER. The CDR3 DNA reads TGCGCCAGCAGCCAAGATAGCGGTGAAAAACTGTTTTTT. It translates to CASSQDSGEKLFF.

The table lists this clone with a count of one. The chain couples TRBV7-2 to TRBJ1-1; weak D call: TRBD1 (5 bases). This CDR3 region has 14 residues. Trimming cost V 6 bases and J 2 bases, with 13 bases left between them. CDR1 is SGHTA and CDR2 is FQGNSA in the germline V gene. CDR3 in amino acids: CASSFDSGNTEAFF. CDR3 bases: TGTGCCAGCAGTTTCGACAGCGGAAACACTGAAGCTTTCTTT.

The table lists this clone with a count of one. The rearrangement joins TRBV4-2 to TRBJ2-1; 11 bases align to TRBD2. From germline, CDR1 is LGHNA and CDR2 YNFKEQ. V lost 0 bases to trimming and J lost 5 bases; unmatched junction nucleotides: 15. CDR3 length: 20 residues. CDR3 residues: CASSQDVGLAGGLGDNEQFF. The CDR3 DNA reads TGTGCCAGCAGCCAAGATGTAGGACTAGCGGGCGGCTTGGGGGACAATGAGCAGTTCTTC.

This chain uses TRBV5-6 with TRBJ2-7; D call uncertain. With 1 base removed from V and 6 bases from J, the gap between germline ends came to 8 bases. The CDR3 has 12 amino acids. In germline, CDR1 is SGHDT, CDR2 YYEEEE. This CDR3 reads CASSLRASEQYF. The CDR3 bases are TGTGCCAGCAGCTTGAGGGCTAGCGAGCAGTACTTC.

The chain combines TRBV6-5 with TRBJ2-7, with D uncertain. Germline assignment: CDR1 MNHEY and CDR2 SVGAGI. Trimming pared 5 bases from V and 3 bases from J, leaving 14 bases between. The CDR3 loop spans 14 amino acids. CDR3 nucleotide sequence: TGTGCCAGCAGTCCCTTTGGGTCTAGCTACGAGCAGTACTTC. The encoded protein is CASSPFGSSYEQYF.

This sequence joins TRBV9 and TRBJ1-4; the D gene is possibly TRBD1 (5 bases). The CDR3 runs to 14 residues. Germline V gene data show CDR1 as SGDLS and CDR2 as YYNGEE. V lost 0 bases and J lost 10, with 13 bases in between. As DNA, the CDR3 is TGTGCCAGCAGCGTAGAAGGGGCCGGCGGAAAACTGTTTTTT. It codes for CASSVEGAGGKLFF.

The chain is built from TRBV7-3 and TRBJ2-1; 13 bases align to TRBD2. Trimming removed 4 bases from V and 6 bases from J; junction bases left unmatched: 6. The CDR3 spans 16 residues. Germline-derived CDR1 and CDR2 are SGHTA and FQGTGA. CDR3 coding DNA: TGTGCCAGCAGCTCCGCACTAGCGGGGGGGCGCAATGAGCAGTTCTTC. It translates to CASSSALAGGRNEQFF. Drawing the rest from reference TRBV7-3 and TRBJ2-1, the complete variable domain is GAGVSQTPSNKVTEKGKYVELRCDPISGHTALYWYRQSLGQGPEFLIYFQGTGAADDSGLPNDRFFAVRPEGSVSTLKIQRTERGDSAVYLCASSSALAGGRNEQFFGPGTRLTVL.

The V and J genes are TRBV5-6 and TRBJ2-1, with D possibly being TRBD1 (6 bases). CDR1 is SGHDT and CDR2 is YYEEEE in the germline V gene. The CDR3 totals 14 residues. Trimming cost V 0 bases and J 7 bases, with 11 bases left between them. The CDR3 DNA reads TGTGCCAGCAGCTTGGGGGGGCCTGGAAATGAGCAGTTCTTC. This codes for CASSLGGPGNEQFF.

This chain uses TRBV19 with TRBJ1-2; 7 nucleotides match TRBD1. This CDR3 is 14 amino acids long. CDR1 is LNHDA, CDR2 SQIVND, per germline (reference sequence). V trimming: 4 bases; J trimming: 8 bases; junction bases outside the gene matches: 10. CDR3 bases: TGTGCCAGTAGTAGCTGGGACAGTTCTATGGGCTACACCTTC. This gives the protein CASSSWDSSMGYTF.

V gene TRBV5-4 combines with J gene TRBJ1-1; 10 nucleotides line up with TRBD1. Germline V gene sequence: CDR1 SGHNT, CDR2 YYREEE (reference sequence). V dropped 6 bases and J dropped 6; count of bases not matched to a gene: 8. This CDR3 is 14 amino acids long. The CDR3 here is CASKTDRGPSEAFF. CDR3 bases: TGTGCCAGCAAAACCGACAGGGGGCCCTCTGAAGCTTTCTTT.

This clone was recorded once. CDR3 sequence (DNA): TGTGCCAGCGCCCGGGACAGGGGCGCCCCCACAGATACGCAGTATTTT. It specifies CASARDRGAPTDTQYF. The genes are TRBV13 and TRBJ2-3; 10 nucleotides line up with TRBD1. The CDR3 runs 16 residues. Looked up from germline, CDR1 is PRHDT and CDR2 is FYEKMQ (reference sequence). The V and J ends lost 8 bases and 2 bases, in that order; junction bases with no gene match: 10.

The chain links TRBV5-1 to TRBJ1-3; D is unresolved. The CDR3 is 17 amino acids. The germline V gene has CDR1 SGHRS and CDR2 YFSETQ. Trimming took off 1 base at V and 1 base at J, with 15 bases between the two ends. The CDR3 nucleotides read TGCGCCAGCAGCTTGACGCTTTTGCGGGTGTCTGGAAACACCATATATTTT. This sequence encodes CASSLTLLRVSGNTIYF. The full variable domain, rest sourced from reference TRBV5-1 and TRBJ1-3, is KAGVTQTPRYLIKTRGQQVTLSCSPISGHRSVSWYQQTPGQGLQFLFEYFSETQRNKGNFPGRFSGRQFSNSRSEMNVSTLELGDSALYLCASSLTLLRVSGNTIYFGEGSWLTVV.

V and J are TRBV5-6 and TRBJ2-1; 11 nucleotides agree with TRBD2. This CDR3 is built from 16 residues. Germline V lookup: CDR1 SGHDT, CDR2 YYEEEE. With 4 bases clipped from V and 4 bases from J, the junction kept 7 bases outside the gene matches. The CDR3: CASSPGTSGSYNEQFF. CDR3 nucleotide sequence: TGTGCCAGCAGCCCCGGGACTAGCGGATCATACAATGAGCAGTTCTTC.

DNA of the CDR3: TGTGCCAGCAGCGCGGGAGTTTCCTACGAGCAGTACTTC. This encodes CASSAGVSYEQYF. This rearrangement joins TRBV7-9 to TRBJ2-7, with 7 positions matching TRBD2. The germline V gene has CDR1 SEHNR and CDR2 FQNEAQ (reference sequence). V lost 5 bases, J lost 1 base, and 2 bases stayed unmatched. The CDR3 totals 13 residues.